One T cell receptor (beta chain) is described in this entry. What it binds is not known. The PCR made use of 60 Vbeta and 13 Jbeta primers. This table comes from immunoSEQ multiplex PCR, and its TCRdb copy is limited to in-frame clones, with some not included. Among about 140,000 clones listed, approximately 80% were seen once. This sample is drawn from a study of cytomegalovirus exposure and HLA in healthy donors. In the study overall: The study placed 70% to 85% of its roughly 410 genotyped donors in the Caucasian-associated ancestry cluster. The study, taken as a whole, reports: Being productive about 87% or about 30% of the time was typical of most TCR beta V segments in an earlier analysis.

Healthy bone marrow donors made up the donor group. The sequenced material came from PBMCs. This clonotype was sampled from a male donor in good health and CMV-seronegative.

CDR3: CASSGVDRGRNEAFF. CDR3 coding DNA: TGTGCCAGCAGTGGGGTTGACAGGGGAAGGAATGAAGCTTTCTTT. The chain employs TRBV2 and TRBJ1-1; 8 nucleotides agree with TRBD1. The CDR3 is made up of 15 amino acids. Germline values: CDR1 SNHLY, CDR2 FYNNEI. The junction had 11 bases not matched to a gene; V was cut back by 4 bases and J by 7 bases.